Below, 24 T cell receptor beta chains from the same sample are listed, as sequenced in a study of T cells in tuberculosis. TCRdb's copy holds only in-frame clones and misses some; the assay was immunoSEQ multiplex PCR. The data contain 20,000 to 25,000 clones, 80% to 90% of them singletons. The source material was PBMCs. Receptors were obtained from a donor under 30 with latent tuberculosis or without tuberculosis infection.

This chain uses TRBV5-3 with TRBJ1-5, with 9 bases matching TRBD1. TRBV5-3 has ORF status, its function being uncertain. This CDR3 contains 13 residues. V was clipped by 3 bases and J by 7 bases; unmatched bases: 2. As DNA, the CDR3 is TGTGCCAGAAGCTGGACAGGGGCGCAGCCCCAGCATTTT. This codes for CARSWTGAQPQHF.

The chain combines TRBV20-1 with TRBJ1-1; D may be TRBD1 (6 bases). The CDR3 spans 10 residues. Trimming took off 5 bases at V and 10 bases at J, with 11 bases between the two ends. Germline CDR1 and CDR2: DFQATT and SNEGSKA (reference sequence). CDR3 DNA: TGCAGTGCTGGACAGTCCGGAGCTTTCTTT. Its protein product is CSAGQSGAFF.

V gene TRBV6-5 combines with J gene TRBJ1-3; 8 bases map to TRBD1. This CDR3 spans 13 amino acids. With V trimmed by 6 bases and J by 8 bases, 6 bases remained unmatched. Germline V gives CDR1 MNHEY, CDR2 SVGAGI. CDR3 loop: CASSKDRADTIYF. The CDR3 nucleotides read TGTGCCAGCAGCAAGGACAGGGCTGACACCATATATTTT.

V and J are TRBV6-1 and TRBJ2-5; 9 bases are shared with TRBD1. In germline, CDR1 is MNHNS, CDR2 SASEGT. CDR3 length equals 13 residues. The ends lost 7 bases at V and 4 bases at J; junction bases unmatched: 4. The CDR3 reads CASTGTGRETQYF. The CDR3 DNA follows: TGTGCCAGCACTGGGACAGGGAGAGAGACCCAGTACTTC.

The CDR3 reads CASSGRQLNTEAFF. CDR3 nucleotide sequence: TGTGCCAGCAGTGGCAGACAGTTGAACACTGAAGCTTTCTTT. V gene TRBV27 combines with J gene TRBJ1-1; D is perhaps TRBD1 (5 bases). This CDR3 region has 14 residues. In germline, CDR1 is MNHEY, CDR2 SMNVEV (reference sequence). V was cut by 5 bases and J by 0 bases, with 10 bases left in between.

The V and J genes are TRBV15 and TRBJ2-7; weak D call: TRBD2 (6 bases). Germline V gene data show CDR1 as LNHNV and CDR2 as YYDKDF (reference sequence). CDR3 length equals 16 residues. V was pared by 8 bases and J by 0 bases, with 20 bases between. The CDR3 DNA reads TGTGCCACCTCCCCCGCAGGCGGGGTCTCCTCCTACGAGCAGTACTTC. It specifies CATSPAGGVSSYEQYF.

J is TRBJ2-7 and V is TRBV5-1; D may be TRBD1 (6 bases). The germline gives CDR1 SGHRS, CDR2 YFSETQ. The CDR3 has 15 residues. Trimming left V 4 bases short and J 1 base short, with 15 bases between. The CDR3 coding sequence is TGCGCCAGCAGCGTGACAGGTCTCAGATCCTACGAGCAGTACTTC. It encodes CASSVTGLRSYEQYF.

The rearrangement links TRBV10-2 to TRBJ2-3; 8 bases match TRBD2. Looked up from germline, CDR1 is WSHSY and CDR2 is SAAADI. CDR3 size: 16 residues. V was pared by 0 bases and J by 2 bases, with 4 bases of the junction left unmatched. CDR3 DNA: TGCGCCAGCAGTGAGTCCTCGGGGGGGCCCACAGATACGCAGTATTTT. It specifies CASSESSGGPTDTQYF.

V and J are TRBV5-1 and TRBJ1-2; 8 bases are shared with TRBD1. Trimming took 5 bases from V and 8 from J; bases not matched to a gene: 11. CDR3 length: 14 amino acids. In germline, CDR1 is SGHRS, CDR2 YFSETQ. CDR3 loop: CASSEGSGGWGYTF. The CDR3 nucleotides read TGCGCCAGCAGTGAGGGCTCAGGGGGCTGGGGCTACACCTTC.

J is TRBJ2-1 and V is TRBV29-1, with TRBD2 identical over 9 bases. The length of the CDR3 is 14 residues. CDR1 is SQVTM, CDR2 ANQGSEA, per germline. Trimming at V came to 7 bases and at J to 6 bases, leaving 10 bases not matched to a gene. The CDR3 nucleotides read TGCAGCGCCACAGCGGGACTAGCTTTCAATGAGCAGTTCTTC. Translated: CSATAGLAFNEQFF.

The J gene is TRBJ2-2, the V gene TRBV10-1, with a weak D call TRBD2 (5 bases). CDR1 and CDR2 from the germline V gene are WNHNN and SYGVQD (reference sequence). Trimming pared 11 bases from V and 5 bases from J, leaving 21 bases between. The CDR3 contains 15 residues. CDR3 region: CAGDYVVQRTGELFF. CDR3 bases: TGCGCCGGCGATTACGTAGTCCAGCGGACCGGGGAGCTGTTTTTT.

In this sample, this clone turned up a few times. This chain links TRBV5-5 with TRBJ1-2; D is unclear. The germline CDR1 and CDR2 sequences are SGHKS and YYEKEE (reference sequence). V was clipped by 4 bases and J by 7 bases, with 14 bases between them. The CDR3 runs to 13 residues. The CDR3 here is CASSTLGSGGYTF. CDR3 DNA sequence: TGTGCCAGCAGCACCCTAGGTTCCGGTGGCTACACCTTC.

The rearrangement uses TRBV7-3 and TRBJ1-2; 7 bases fit TRBD1. Germline values: CDR1 SGHTA, CDR2 FQGTGA. Trimming took 4 bases from V and 3 from J; bases not matched to a gene: 2. The CDR3 has 13 amino acids. CDR3 amino acids: CASSSGTDYGYTF. For the CDR3, the DNA is TGTGCCAGCAGCTCCGGGACAGACTATGGCTACACCTTC.

This chain connects TRBV5-6 to TRBJ2-3; perhaps TRBD2 as D (6 bases). V was trimmed by 2 bases and J by 10 bases, leaving 11 bases between them. The CDR3 is made up of 12 amino acids. Germline V CDR1 and CDR2: SGHDT, YYEEEE. The CDR3 DNA sequence: TGTGCCAGCAGCTTCGGGGGAACCTCGCAGTATTTT. This translates into CASSFGGTSQYF.

The chain employs TRBV6-6 and TRBJ2-7; D might be TRBD1 (5 bases). Trimming took 0 bases from V and 4 from J, leaving 16 bases between them. The CDR3 length is 16 residues. CDR1 and CDR2 from the germline V gene are MNHNY and SVGAGI (reference sequence). CDR3 in DNA: TGTGCCAGCAGTTACTCGAACCAGGGTTTTTGGTACGAGCAGTACTTC. Protein product: CASSYSNQGFWYEQYF.

The rearrangement joins TRBV27 to TRBJ1-4; D possibly corresponds to TRBD1 (5 bases). The CDR3 is 15 residues long. V dropped 4 bases and J dropped 8 bases, with 17 bases sitting between them. CDR1 is MNHEY and CDR2 is SMNVEV in the germline V gene (reference sequence). Written as DNA, the CDR3 is TGTGCCAGCAGTTCAATAGGGGCACAGAGCGAAAAACTGTTTTTT. Its protein is CASSSIGAQSEKLFF.

This chain links TRBV6-1 with TRBJ1-6; D is ambiguous. V was cut by 4 bases and J by 14 bases, with 12 bases left in between. The CDR3 has 12 residues. Germline V lookup: CDR1 MNHNS, CDR2 SASEGT. The CDR3 sequence is CASSVKTFTLHF. For the CDR3, the DNA is TGTGCCAGCAGTGTCAAGACATTCACCCTCCACTTT.

The chain joins TRBV4-1 to TRBJ1-5; D perhaps matches TRBD1 (6 bases). This CDR3 comprises 16 residues. V shed 1 base and J shed 4 bases, with 14 bases lying between them. The germline gives CDR1 MGHRA, CDR2 YSYEKL. In nucleotides, the CDR3 is TGCGCCAGCAGCCAAGGTGTAGGAAGGGGGAATCAGCCCCAGCATTTT. Translating it yields CASSQGVGRGNQPQHF.

The genes are TRBV6-1 and TRBJ1-6, with 7 bases fitting TRBD1. V was clipped by 10 bases and J by 5 bases; unmatched bases: 8. Germline V CDR1 and CDR2: MNHNS, SASEGT. CDR3 length: 14 residues. The CDR3 region is CATRDRRDNSPLHF. CDR3 nucleotides: TGTGCCACCCGGGACAGAAGGGATAATTCACCCCTCCACTTT.

V and J are TRBV6-5 and TRBJ1-6; D is unresolved. Deletions cut 0 bases from V and 7 bases from J, with 10 bases between. Germline V gene data show CDR1 as MNHEY and CDR2 as SVGAGI. CDR3 length: 15 amino acids. In DNA, the CDR3 is TGTGCCAGCAGTTACTCGAGATTGAGGAATTCACCCCTCCACTTT. It is translated as CASSYSRLRNSPLHF.

This chain joins TRBV4-1 and TRBJ2-7, with 7 bases lining up with TRBD1. With V trimmed by 3 bases and J by 2 bases, 10 bases remained unmatched. CDR3 size: 16 residues. CDR1 is MGHRA and CDR2 is YSYEKL in the germline V gene. The CDR3 DNA is TGCGCCAGCAGCCAGCCCCACCGGGACAGCACCTACGAGCAGTACTTC. Protein sequence: CASSQPHRDSTYEQYF.

The V and J genes are TRBV29-1 and TRBJ1-1; D might be TRBD1 (6 bases). Per the germline V gene, CDR1 is SQVTM and CDR2 is ANQGSEA. This CDR3 spans 12 amino acids. V dropped 7 bases and J dropped 1 base, with 10 bases sitting between them. CDR3 region: CSAHRENTEAFF. The CDR3 DNA is TGCAGCGCCCACAGGGAGAACACTGAAGCTTTCTTT.

The chain has TRBV9 and TRBJ1-5; TRBD1 matches at 7 bases. This CDR3 is built from 15 residues. The V segment lost 4 bases and the J segment 4 bases; nucleotides outside the gene matches: 8. Germline V lookup: CDR1 SGDLS, CDR2 YYNGEE. This CDR3 reads CASSPTTGMNQPQHF. The CDR3 DNA is TGTGCCAGCAGCCCCACGACAGGGATGAATCAGCCCCAGCATTTT.

The chain is built from TRBV25-1 and TRBJ1-1; D is possibly TRBD1 (6 bases). V lost 4 bases, J lost 4 bases, and 16 bases lay in between. CDR3 length equals 15 residues. CDR1 and CDR2 (germline): MGHDK, SYGVNS. The CDR3 region has the DNA TGTGCCAGCAGTGCCCCAGGGGTTAGGGGCACTGAAGCTTTCTTT. Its translation is CASSAPGVRGTEAFF.